The source of this T cell receptor beta chain is a study of OX40 agonist ivuxolimab in advanced cancers. Background on the whole study: Ivuxolimab was an agonistic, fully human IgG2 monoclonal antibody directed against OX40 (CD134), a costimulatory receptor. Intravenous ivuxolimab was administered to patients every 2 weeks at six dose levels: 0.01, 0.1, 0.3, 1.5, 3 and 10 mg/kg. Among the roughly 52 dose-escalation patients, approximately 20 had hepatocellular carcinoma, roughly 15 melanoma, 9 renal cell carcinoma and 9 head and neck cancer. In the dose-escalation cohort, 70% to 85% of patients were male, and the mean age was roughly 60 years with a range of 23 to 79. Prior anti-PD-1, anti-PD-L1 or anti-CTLA-4 therapy was permitted, and roughly two fifths of dose-escalation patients had received checkpoint inhibitors. Partial responses were achieved by three dose-escalation patients, of whom one had hepatocellular carcinoma and two had cutaneous melanoma. The point of sequencing TCRbeta in the periphery was to test whether ivuxolimab changed TCR sequence diversity and drove clonal T-cell expansion. The paper covers the monotherapy dose-escalation part of the phase I ivuxolimab trial, which included N of about 56 patients.

What the research found in general, with its limitations: In the 0.1-3.0 mg/kg groups, partial responders had among the lowest normalized peripheral clonal expansion, particularly in CD8+ T cells. Low levels of normalized T-cell clonal expansion were also seen in some patients who did not respond. After ivuxolimab, more expanded clones were found on average in CD8+ T cells than in CD4+ T cells. At doses of 0.1 to 3.0 mg/kg, clonal expansion of both CD4+ and CD8+ T cells in blood was seen between baseline and week 6. The antigen specificity of the peripheral T cells that underwent clonal expansion was not determined.

Genomic DNA was extracted from sorted cells for sequencing of the TCRbeta CDR3 region. The immunoSEQ Assay was used to sequence the TCRbeta CDR3 regions. Sourced from immuneACCESS, this table was stored by TCRdb with only in-frame sequences that have V and J called. A share of the clones is absent; for the studies checked, an unresolved V gene accounts for under half, and the remainder has no known explanation. The sample table lists roughly 58,000 clones, 77% of them with a count of one. The top ten hold about 6% of the sample. To note about this clone: Its specific antigen is unknown. Base-call qualities are not available, and no considerably larger clone is one nucleotide away.

CDR1 SGHTS and CDR2 YDEGEE are derived from the germline V gene. The CDR3 sequence holds 14 residues, the cysteine and phenylalanine included. Only the CDR3 portion is preserved as DNA: 42 bases, with reading frame beginning at the first base. Between the V and J ends, shortened by 4 bases and 0 bases respectively, the junction contains 10 bases. The trial excluded patients who had a history of autoimmune disease or were on systemic immunosuppression. In every dose cohort, peripheral blood was drawn for TCR sequencing at baseline, cycle 4 day 1, and cycle 7 day 1. Samples came from an open-label, multicenter, first-in-human phase I dose-escalation trial of ivuxolimab. Adults with locally advanced or metastatic melanoma, renal cell, hepatocellular, or head and neck squamous cell carcinoma were enrolled in the trial. Before TCR sequencing, CD4+ T cells and CD8+ T cells were sorted from peripheral blood as separate populations.

The clonotype originates from an adult with an advanced solid tumor such as melanoma, head and neck, liver or kidney cancer. The receptor chain draws on TRBV5-8 and TRBJ1-2, and possibly TRBD1, on 5 matching bases. The sequences come from CD4+ or CD8+ T cells sorted from blood, collected in a trial of the OX40 agonist ivuxolimab. The sequence in DNA is TGTGCCAGCAGCCGGACACTTTCTAACTATGGCTACACCTTC. It specifies CASSRTLSNYGYTF.